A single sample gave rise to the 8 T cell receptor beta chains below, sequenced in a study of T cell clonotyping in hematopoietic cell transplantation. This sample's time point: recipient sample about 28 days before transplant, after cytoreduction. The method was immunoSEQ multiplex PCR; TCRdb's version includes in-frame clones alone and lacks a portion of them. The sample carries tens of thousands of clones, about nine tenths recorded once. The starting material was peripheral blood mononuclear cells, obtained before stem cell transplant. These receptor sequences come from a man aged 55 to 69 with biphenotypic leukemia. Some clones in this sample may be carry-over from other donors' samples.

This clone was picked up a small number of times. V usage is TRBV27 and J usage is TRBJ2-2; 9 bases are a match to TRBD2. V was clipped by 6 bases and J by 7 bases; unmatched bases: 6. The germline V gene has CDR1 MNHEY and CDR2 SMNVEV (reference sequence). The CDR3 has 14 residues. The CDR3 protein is CASSLAGEVGELFF. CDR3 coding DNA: TGTGCCAGCAGCTTAGCGGGAGAAGTCGGGGAGCTGTTTTTT.

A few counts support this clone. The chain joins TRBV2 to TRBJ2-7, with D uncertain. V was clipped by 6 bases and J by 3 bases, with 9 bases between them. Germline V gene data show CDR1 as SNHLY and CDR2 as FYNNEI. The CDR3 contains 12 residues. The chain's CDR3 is CASRSAYYEQYF. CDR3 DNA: TGTGCCAGCAGATCAGCTTACTACGAGCAGTACTTC. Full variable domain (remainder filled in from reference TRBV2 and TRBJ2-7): EPEVTQTPSHQVTQMGQEVILRCVPISNHLYFYWYRQILGQKVEFLVSFYNNEISEKSEIFDDQFSVERPDGSNFTLKIRSTKLEDSAMYFCASRSAYYEQYFGPGTRLTVT.

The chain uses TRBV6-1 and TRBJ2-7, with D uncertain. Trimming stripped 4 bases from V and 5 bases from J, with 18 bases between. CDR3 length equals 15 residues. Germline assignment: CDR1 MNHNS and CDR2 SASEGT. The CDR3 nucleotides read TGTGCCAGCAGTGCCGGACCGATCCCTCGGGACGAGCAGTACTTC. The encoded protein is CASSAGPIPRDEQYF.

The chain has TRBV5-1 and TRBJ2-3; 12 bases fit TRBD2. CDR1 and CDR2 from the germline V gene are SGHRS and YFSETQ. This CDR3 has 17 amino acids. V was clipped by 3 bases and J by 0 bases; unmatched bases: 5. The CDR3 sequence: CASSSVTSGGSTDTQYF. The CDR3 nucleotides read TGCGCCAGCAGCTCAGTGACTAGCGGGGGCAGCACAGATACGCAGTATTTT.

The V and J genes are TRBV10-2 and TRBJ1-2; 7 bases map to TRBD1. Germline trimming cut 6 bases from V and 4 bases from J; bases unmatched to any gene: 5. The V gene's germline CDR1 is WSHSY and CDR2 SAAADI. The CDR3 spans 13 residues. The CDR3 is CASSGDRSYGYTF. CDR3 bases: TGCGCCAGCAGCGGGGACAGATCCTATGGCTACACCTTC.

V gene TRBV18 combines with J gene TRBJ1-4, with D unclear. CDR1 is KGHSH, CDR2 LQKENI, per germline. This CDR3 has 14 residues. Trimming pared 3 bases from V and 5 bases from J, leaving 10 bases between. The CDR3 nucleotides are TGTGCCAGCTCACCGCCCAGCGTAAATGAAAAACTGTTTTTT. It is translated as CASSPPSVNEKLFF. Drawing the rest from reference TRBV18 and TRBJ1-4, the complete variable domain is NAGVMQNPRHLVRRRGQEARLRCSPMKGHSHVYWYRQLPEEGLKFMVYLQKENIIDESGMPKERFSAEFPKEGPSILRIQQVVRGDSAAYFCASSPPSVNEKLFFGSGTQLSVL.

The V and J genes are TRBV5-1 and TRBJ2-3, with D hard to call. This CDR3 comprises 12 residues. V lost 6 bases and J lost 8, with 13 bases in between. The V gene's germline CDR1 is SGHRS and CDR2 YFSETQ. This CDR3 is CASTSGVGTQYF. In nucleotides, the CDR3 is TGCGCCAGCACCTCCGGAGTGGGTACGCAGTATTTT.

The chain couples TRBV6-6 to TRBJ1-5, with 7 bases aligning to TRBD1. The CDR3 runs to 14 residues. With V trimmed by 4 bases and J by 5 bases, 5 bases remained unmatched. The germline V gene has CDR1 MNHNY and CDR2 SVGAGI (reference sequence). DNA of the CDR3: TGTGCCAGCAGTTGGGACAGCGCGGATCAGCCCCAGCATTTT. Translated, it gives CASSWDSADQPQHF.